This T cell receptor (beta chain) is drawn from a study of technical replicates of blood from a handful of donors (dated by TCRdb to 2016 to 2017). This clone was seen a single time. Its recognized antigen is unknown. No base-level quality is on record; no much larger clone is a single base apart. According to the germline V gene, CDR1 reads MDHEN and CDR2 reads SYDVKM. Trimming removed 5 bases from V and 7 bases from J; the gene matches leave 18 bases unexplained. Measured from the cysteine to the phenylalanine, the CDR3 is 17 residues long. The sequence is cut down to CDR3 DNA, 51 bases in frame from base 1. The method was the immunoSEQ multiplex PCR assay. In its TCRdb copy, this immuneACCESS table keeps in-frame sequences only and misses some clones. Where compared with another copy, unresolved V genes explain less than half of these, and the others have no known cause. The sample table holds 74,000 or so clones, of which approximately 90% were seen once. Clones ranked in the top ten supply under 0.3% of the sample.

This TCR came from a human donor in good health. The sequence is built from TRBV28 and TRBJ1-1, and TRBD1 aligns with 8 junction nucleotides. The material sequenced was T cells isolated from PBMCs. The bases are TGTGCCAGCAGTACCCGACAGGGGCTACCCTTCTTCCGTGAAGCTTTCTTT. The resulting protein is CASSTRQGLPFFREAFF.